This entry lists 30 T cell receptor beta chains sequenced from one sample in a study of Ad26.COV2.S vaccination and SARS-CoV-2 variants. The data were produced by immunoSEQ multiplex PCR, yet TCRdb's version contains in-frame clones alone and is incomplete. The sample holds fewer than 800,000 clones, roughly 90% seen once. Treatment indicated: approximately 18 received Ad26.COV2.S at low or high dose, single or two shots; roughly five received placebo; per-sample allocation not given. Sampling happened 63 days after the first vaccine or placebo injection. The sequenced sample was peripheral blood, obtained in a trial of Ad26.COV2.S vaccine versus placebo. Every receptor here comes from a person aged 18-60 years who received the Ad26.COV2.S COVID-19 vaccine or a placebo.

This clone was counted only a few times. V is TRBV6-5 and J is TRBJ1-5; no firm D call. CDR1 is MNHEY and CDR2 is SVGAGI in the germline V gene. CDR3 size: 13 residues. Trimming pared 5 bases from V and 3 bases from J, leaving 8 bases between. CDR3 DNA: TGTGCCAGCAGTCTACCCCTCAATCAGCCCCAGCATTTT. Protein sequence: CASSLPLNQPQHF.

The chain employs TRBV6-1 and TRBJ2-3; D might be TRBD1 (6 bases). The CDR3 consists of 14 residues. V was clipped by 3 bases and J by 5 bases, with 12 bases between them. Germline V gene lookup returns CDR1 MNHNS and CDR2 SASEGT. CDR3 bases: TGTGCCAGCAGTGAGGGCAGGGGCGGAGATACGCAGTATTTT. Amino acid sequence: CASSEGRGGDTQYF.

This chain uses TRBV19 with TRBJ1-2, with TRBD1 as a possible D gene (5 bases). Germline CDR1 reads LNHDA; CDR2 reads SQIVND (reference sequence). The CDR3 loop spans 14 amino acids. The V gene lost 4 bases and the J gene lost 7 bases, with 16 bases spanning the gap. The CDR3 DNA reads TGTGCCAGTAGTACCGGGACTGGCAAGCTTGGCTACACCTTC. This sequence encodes CASSTGTGKLGYTF.

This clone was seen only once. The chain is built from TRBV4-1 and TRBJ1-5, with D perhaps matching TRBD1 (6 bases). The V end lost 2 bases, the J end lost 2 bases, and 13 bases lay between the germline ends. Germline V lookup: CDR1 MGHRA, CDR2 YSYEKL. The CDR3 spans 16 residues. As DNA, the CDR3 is TGCGCCAGCAGCCAAACGGGGGCAGGGGGCAATCAGCCCCAGCATTTT. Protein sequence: CASSQTGAGGNQPQHF.

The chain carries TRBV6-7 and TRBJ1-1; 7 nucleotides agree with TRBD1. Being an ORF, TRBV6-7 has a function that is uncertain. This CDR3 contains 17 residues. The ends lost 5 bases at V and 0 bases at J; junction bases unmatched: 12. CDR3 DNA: TGTGCCAGCAGTCTGGCCGGCGAGGGGGCCATGAACACTGAAGCTTTCTTT. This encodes CASSLAGEGAMNTEAFF.

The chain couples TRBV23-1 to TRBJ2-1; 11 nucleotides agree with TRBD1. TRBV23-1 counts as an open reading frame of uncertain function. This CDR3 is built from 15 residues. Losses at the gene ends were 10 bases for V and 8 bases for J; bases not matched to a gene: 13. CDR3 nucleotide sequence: TGCGCCACGAGGTACCGGGACAGGGGGGGCGATGAGCAGTTCTTC. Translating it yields CATRYRDRGGDEQFF.

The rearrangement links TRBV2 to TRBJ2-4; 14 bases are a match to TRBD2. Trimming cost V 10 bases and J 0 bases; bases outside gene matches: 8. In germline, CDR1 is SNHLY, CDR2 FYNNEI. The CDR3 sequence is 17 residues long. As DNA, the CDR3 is TGTGCCATCGTAGGACTAGCGGGAGGCGGAGCCAAAAACATTCAGTACTTC. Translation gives CAIVGLAGGGAKNIQYF.

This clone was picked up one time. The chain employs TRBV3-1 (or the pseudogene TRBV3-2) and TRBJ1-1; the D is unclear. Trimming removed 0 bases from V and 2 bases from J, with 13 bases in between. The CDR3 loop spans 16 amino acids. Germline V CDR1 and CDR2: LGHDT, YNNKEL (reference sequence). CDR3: CASSQELRTGNTEAFF. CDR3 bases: TGTGCCAGCAGCCAAGAGTTAAGGACGGGAAACACTGAAGCTTTCTTT.

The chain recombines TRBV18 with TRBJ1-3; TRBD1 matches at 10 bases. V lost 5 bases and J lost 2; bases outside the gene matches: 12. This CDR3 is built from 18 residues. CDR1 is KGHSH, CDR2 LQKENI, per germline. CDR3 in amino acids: CASSKEAGQGKAGNTIYF. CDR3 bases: TGTGCCAGCTCAAAGGAGGCGGGACAGGGGAAGGCTGGAAACACCATATATTTT. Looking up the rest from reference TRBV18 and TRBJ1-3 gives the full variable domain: NAGVMQNPRHLVRRRGQEARLRCSPMKGHSHVYWYRQLPEEGLKFMVYLQKENIIDESGMPKERFSAEFPKEGPSILRIQQVVRGDSAAYFCASSKEAGQGKAGNTIYFGEGSWLTVV.

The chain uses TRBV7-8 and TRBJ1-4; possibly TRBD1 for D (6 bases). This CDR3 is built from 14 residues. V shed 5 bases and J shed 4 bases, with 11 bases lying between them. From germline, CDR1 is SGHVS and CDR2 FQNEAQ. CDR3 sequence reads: CASSHGQINEKLFF. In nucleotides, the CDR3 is TGTGCCAGCAGCCACGGACAGATTAATGAAAAACTGTTTTTT.

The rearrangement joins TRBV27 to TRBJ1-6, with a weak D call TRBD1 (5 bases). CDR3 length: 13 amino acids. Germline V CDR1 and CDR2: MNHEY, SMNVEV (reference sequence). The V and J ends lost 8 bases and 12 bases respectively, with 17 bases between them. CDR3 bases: TGTGCCAGCCCCCACGGGGGTACTCAACCCCTCCACTTT. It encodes CASPHGGTQPLHF.

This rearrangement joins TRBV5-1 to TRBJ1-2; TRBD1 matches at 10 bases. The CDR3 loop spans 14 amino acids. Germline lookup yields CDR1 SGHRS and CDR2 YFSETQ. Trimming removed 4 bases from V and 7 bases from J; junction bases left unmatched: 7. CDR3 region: CASSPDRGRVGYTF. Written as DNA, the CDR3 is TGCGCCAGCAGCCCCGACAGGGGGCGCGTTGGCTACACCTTC.

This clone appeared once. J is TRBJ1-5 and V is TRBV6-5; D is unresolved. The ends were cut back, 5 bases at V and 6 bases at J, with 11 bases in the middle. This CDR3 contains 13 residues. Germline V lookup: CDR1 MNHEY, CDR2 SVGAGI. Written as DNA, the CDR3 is TGTGCCAGCAGTCCTCGATTGTTTCAGCCCCAGCATTTT. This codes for CASSPRLFQPQHF.

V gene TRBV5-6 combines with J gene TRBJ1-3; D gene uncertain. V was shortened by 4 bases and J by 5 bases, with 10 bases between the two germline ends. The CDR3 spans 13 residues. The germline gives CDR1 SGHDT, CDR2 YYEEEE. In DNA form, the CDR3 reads TGTGCCAGCAGCGAAATCACGCGAAACACCATATATTTT. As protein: CASSEITRNTIYF.

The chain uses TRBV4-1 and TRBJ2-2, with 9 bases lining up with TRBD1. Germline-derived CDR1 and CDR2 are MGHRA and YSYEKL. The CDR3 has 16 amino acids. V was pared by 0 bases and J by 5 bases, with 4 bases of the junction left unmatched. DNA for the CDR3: TGCGCCAGCAGCCAAGAGGGGACAGGGCAAACCGGGGAGCTGTTTTTT. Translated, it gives CASSQEGTGQTGELFF.

The CDR3 DNA is TGTGCCAGCACTTCTTGGGGGGCGGGGAACGAGCAGTACTTC. Its translation: CASTSWGAGNEQYF. The chain joins TRBV2 to TRBJ2-7, with D perhaps given as TRBD1 or TRBD2 (6 bases each). V was pared by 7 bases and J by 5 bases, with 18 bases between. The CDR3 sequence is 14 residues long. Germline V gene data show CDR1 as SNHLY and CDR2 as FYNNEI.

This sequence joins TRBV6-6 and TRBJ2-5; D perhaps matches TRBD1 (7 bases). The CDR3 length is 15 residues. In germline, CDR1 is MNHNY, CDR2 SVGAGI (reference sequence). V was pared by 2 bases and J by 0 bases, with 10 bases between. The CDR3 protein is CASSYGGGHQETQYF. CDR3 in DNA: TGTGCCAGCAGTTACGGAGGGGGCCACCAAGAGACCCAGTACTTC.

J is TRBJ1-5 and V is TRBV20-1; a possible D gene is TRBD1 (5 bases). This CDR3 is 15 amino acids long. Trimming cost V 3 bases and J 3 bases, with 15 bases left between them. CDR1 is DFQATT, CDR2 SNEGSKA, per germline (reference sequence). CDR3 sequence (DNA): TGCAGTGCTAGTCCGTCGGGGCAGCTCAATCAGCCCCAGCATTTT. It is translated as CSASPSGQLNQPQHF.

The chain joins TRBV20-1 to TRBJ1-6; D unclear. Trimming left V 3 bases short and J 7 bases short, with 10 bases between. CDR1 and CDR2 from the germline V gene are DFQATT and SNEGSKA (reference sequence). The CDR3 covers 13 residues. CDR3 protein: CSASPVTNSPLHF. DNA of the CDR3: TGCAGTGCTAGTCCAGTGACCAATTCACCCCTCCACTTT.

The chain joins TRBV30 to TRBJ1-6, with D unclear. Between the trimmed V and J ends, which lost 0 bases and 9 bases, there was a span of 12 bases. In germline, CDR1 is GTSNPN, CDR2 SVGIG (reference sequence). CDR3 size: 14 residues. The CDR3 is CAWSVGGRSSPLHF. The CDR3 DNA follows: TGTGCCTGGAGTGTGGGAGGGAGGAGTTCACCCCTCCACTTT.

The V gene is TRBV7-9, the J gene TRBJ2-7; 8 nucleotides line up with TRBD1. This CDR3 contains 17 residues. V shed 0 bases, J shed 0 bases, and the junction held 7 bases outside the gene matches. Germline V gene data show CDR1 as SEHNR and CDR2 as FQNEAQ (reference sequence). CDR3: CASSLAMRGQASYEQYF. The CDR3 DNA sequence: TGTGCCAGCAGCTTAGCAATGAGGGGACAGGCCTCCTACGAGCAGTACTTC.

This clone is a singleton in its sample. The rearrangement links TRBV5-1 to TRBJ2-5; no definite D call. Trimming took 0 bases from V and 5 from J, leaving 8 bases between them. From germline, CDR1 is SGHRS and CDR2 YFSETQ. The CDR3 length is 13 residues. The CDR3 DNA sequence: TGCGCCAGCAGCTTGGGACAAGCCGAGACCCAGTACTTC. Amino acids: CASSLGQAETQYF.

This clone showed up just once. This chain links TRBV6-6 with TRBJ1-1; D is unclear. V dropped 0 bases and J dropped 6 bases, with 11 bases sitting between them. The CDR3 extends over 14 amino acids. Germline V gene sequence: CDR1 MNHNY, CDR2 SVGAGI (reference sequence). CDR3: CASSYSGRESEAFF. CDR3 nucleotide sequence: TGTGCCAGCAGTTACTCGGGTCGTGAGTCTGAAGCTTTCTTT.

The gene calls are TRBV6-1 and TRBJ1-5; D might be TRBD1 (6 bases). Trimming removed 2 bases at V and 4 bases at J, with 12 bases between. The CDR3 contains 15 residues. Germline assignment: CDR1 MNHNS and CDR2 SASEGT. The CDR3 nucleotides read TGTGCCAGCAGTGAAAATAGGGGGATGAATCAGCCCCAGCATTTT. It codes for CASSENRGMNQPQHF.

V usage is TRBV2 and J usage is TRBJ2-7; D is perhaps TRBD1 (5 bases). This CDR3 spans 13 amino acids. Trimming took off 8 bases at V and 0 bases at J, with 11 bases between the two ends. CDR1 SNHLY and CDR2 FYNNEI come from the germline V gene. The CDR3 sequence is CASGEQVSYEQYF. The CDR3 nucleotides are TGTGCCAGCGGGGAACAGGTCTCCTACGAGCAGTACTTC.

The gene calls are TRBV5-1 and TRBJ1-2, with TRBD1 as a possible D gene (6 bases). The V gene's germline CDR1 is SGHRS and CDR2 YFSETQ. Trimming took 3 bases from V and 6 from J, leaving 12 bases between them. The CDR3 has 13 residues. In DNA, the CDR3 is TGCGCCAGCAGCTCTTTACAGGGACATGGCTACACCTTC. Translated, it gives CASSSLQGHGYTF.

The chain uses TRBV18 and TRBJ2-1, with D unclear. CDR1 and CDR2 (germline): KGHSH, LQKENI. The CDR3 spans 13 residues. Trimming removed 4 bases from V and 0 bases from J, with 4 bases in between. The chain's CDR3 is CASSQSSYNEQFF. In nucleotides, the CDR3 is TGTGCCAGCTCACAAAGCTCCTACAATGAGCAGTTCTTC. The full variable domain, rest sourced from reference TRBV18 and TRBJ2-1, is NAGVMQNPRHLVRRRGQEARLRCSPMKGHSHVYWYRQLPEEGLKFMVYLQKENIIDESGMPKERFSAEFPKEGPSILRIQQVVRGDSAAYFCASSQSSYNEQFFGPGTRLTVL.

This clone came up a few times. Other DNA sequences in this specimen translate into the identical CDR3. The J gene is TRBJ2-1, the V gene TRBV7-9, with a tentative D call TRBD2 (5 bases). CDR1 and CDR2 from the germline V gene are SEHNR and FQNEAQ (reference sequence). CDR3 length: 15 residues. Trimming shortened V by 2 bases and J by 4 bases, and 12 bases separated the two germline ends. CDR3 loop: CASSLLGSGYNEQFF. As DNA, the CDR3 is TGTGCCAGCAGCTTACTGGGATCGGGGTACAATGAGCAGTTCTTC.

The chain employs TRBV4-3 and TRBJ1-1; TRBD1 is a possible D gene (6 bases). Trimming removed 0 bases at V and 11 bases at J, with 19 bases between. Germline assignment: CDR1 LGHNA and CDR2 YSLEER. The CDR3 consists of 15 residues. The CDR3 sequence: CASSQDWTAQLGAFF. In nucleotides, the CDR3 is TGCGCCAGCAGCCAAGACTGGACAGCCCAGCTGGGGGCTTTCTTT.

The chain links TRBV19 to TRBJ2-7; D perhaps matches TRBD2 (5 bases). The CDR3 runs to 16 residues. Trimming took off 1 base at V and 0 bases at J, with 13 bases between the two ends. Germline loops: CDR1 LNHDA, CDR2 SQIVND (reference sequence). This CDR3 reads CASSIVGGLSSYEQYF. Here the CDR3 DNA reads TGTGCCAGTAGTATAGTCGGAGGTCTTTCCTCCTACGAGCAGTACTTC. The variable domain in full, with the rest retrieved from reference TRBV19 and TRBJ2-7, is DGGITQSPKYLFRKEGQNVTLSCEQNLNHDAMYWYRQDPGQGLRLIYYSQIVNDFQKGDIAEGYSVSREKKESFPLTVTSAQKNPTAFYLCASSIVGGLSSYEQYFGPGTRLTVT.